The 27 T cell receptor beta chains below were found in one sample sequenced in a study of cytomegalovirus exposure and HLA in healthy donors. The PCR made use of 60 Vbeta and 13 Jbeta primers. The method was immunoSEQ multiplex PCR; TCRdb's version includes in-frame clones alone and lacks a portion of them. This table has approximately 100,000 clones, 85% appearing once. Sequenced input: PBMCs. These receptor sequences come from a man aged 35-49 years in good health and CMV-seropositive.

The chain uses TRBV11-2 and TRBJ2-5; D remains ambiguous. Germline assignment: CDR1 SGHAT and CDR2 FQNNGV. The CDR3 contains 14 residues. The ends were cut back, 5 bases at V and 3 bases at J, with 13 bases in the middle. CDR3 region: CASSPHITKETQYF. CDR3 bases: TGTGCCAGCAGCCCTCACATTACGAAAGAGACCCAGTACTTC.

The chain has TRBV18 and TRBJ1-5; 7 nucleotides agree with TRBD1. The CDR3 consists of 15 residues. J was trimmed by 6 bases and V by 4 bases; bases with no gene match: 9. The germline V gene encodes CDR1 KGHSH and CDR2 LQKENI. The CDR3 DNA reads TGTGCCAGCTCACGAACAGGGGAAGGGGGTCAGCCCCAGCATTTT. It encodes CASSRTGEGGQPQHF.

This rearrangement joins TRBV9 to TRBJ2-1, with 8 bases that match TRBD2. CDR3 size: 14 residues. The junction had 5 bases not matched to a gene; V was cut back by 0 bases and J by 9 bases. Germline CDR1 SGDLS, CDR2 YYNGEE. CDR3 region: CASSVVREVGEQFF. The CDR3 nucleotides read TGTGCCAGCAGCGTAGTGCGGGAGGTGGGTGAGCAGTTCTTC.

The rearrangement links TRBV7-3 to TRBJ2-2; unclear D gene. The germline gives CDR1 SGHTA, CDR2 FQGTGA. Trimming cost V 4 bases and J 6 bases, with 9 bases left between them. The length of the CDR3 is 13 residues. The CDR3 nucleotides read TGTGCCAGCAGCTATCAGGTTCCCGGGGAGCTGTTTTTT. Its protein product is CASSYQVPGELFF.

The chain joins TRBV5-1 to TRBJ2-3; 9 bases are shared with TRBD1. Trimming cost V 4 bases and J 4 bases; bases outside gene matches: 7. The CDR3 contains 15 residues. Per germline, CDR1 SGHRS and CDR2 YFSETQ. The CDR3 reads CASSGGDREADTQYF. For the CDR3, the DNA is TGCGCCAGCAGCGGGGGGGACAGGGAGGCAGATACGCAGTATTTT.

This clone was detected only a few times. J is TRBJ2-1 and V is TRBV19, with TRBD1 matching over 8 bases. Per germline, CDR1 LNHDA and CDR2 SQIVND (reference sequence). Unmatched junction bases numbered 9, after V lost 3 bases and J lost 8 bases. The CDR3 runs to 15 residues. The CDR3 spells CASSIPRGLGDEQFF. CDR3 in DNA: TGTGCCAGTAGTATTCCCAGGGGGCTTGGGGATGAGCAGTTCTTC.

This clone was observed a few times. V usage is TRBV6-5 and J usage is TRBJ2-1, with 8 bases lining up with TRBD2. This CDR3 region has 14 residues. V shed 6 bases, J shed 6 bases, and the junction held 7 bases outside the gene matches. Germline CDR1 is MNHEY and CDR2 is SVGAGI. This chain's CDR3 is CASSTGTSGNEQFF. CDR3 sequence (DNA): TGTGCCAGCAGCACGGGCACTAGCGGCAATGAGCAGTTCTTC.

This clone has a single count. V is TRBV5-1 and J is TRBJ2-5, with 10 bases that match TRBD2. Unmatched junction bases numbered 7, after V lost 0 bases and J lost 2 bases. This CDR3 is built from 17 residues. CDR1 and CDR2 from the germline V gene are SGHRS and YFSETQ. The CDR3: CASSLGVSGGSQETQYF. In DNA, the CDR3 is TGCGCCAGCAGCTTGGGGGTTAGCGGGGGGTCACAAGAGACCCAGTACTTC.

The chain links TRBV5-3 to TRBJ1-1; TRBD1 aligns across 9 bases. TRBV5-3 is reported as an ORF; its role is uncertain. J lost 7 bases, V lost 2 bases, and 9 bases had no gene match. The CDR3 runs 15 residues. The CDR3 region is CARSLYLDRGVEAFF. CDR3 bases: TGTGCCAGAAGCTTATACCTCGACAGGGGGGTTGAAGCTTTCTTT.

This clone was recorded only once. The genes are TRBV29-1 and TRBJ1-5; D gene ambiguous. CDR3 size: 13 residues. With 4 bases removed from V and 0 bases from J, the gap between germline ends came to 7 bases. Germline lookup yields CDR1 SQVTM and CDR2 ANQGSEA. The chain's CDR3 is CSVVYGSNQPQHF. The CDR3 nucleotides are TGCAGCGTTGTATACGGTAGCAATCAGCCCCAGCATTTT.

The chain uses TRBV6-1 and TRBJ1-1; unclear D gene. The V end lost 6 bases, the J end lost 2 bases, and 16 bases lay between the germline ends. The CDR3 consists of 15 residues. From germline, CDR1 is MNHNS and CDR2 SASEGT. The CDR3 sequence: CASSDRREGNTEAFF. CDR3 DNA: TGTGCCAGCAGCGATCGACGGGAGGGCAACACTGAAGCTTTCTTT.

The rearrangement links TRBV4-1 to TRBJ1-2; D not certain. The CDR3 is 15 amino acids. V dropped 2 bases and J dropped 8 bases, with 18 bases sitting between them. CDR1 and CDR2 (germline): MGHRA, YSYEKL. CDR3 loop: CASSQYRETIQGYTF. CDR3 sequence (DNA): TGCGCCAGCAGCCAATACCGGGAGACTATTCAGGGCTACACCTTC.

The rearrangement uses TRBV7-2 and TRBJ2-1; 11 positions agree with TRBD2. After removal of 5 bases from V and 4 bases from J, the junction contained 7 bases not matched to a gene. Per germline, CDR1 SGHTA and CDR2 FQGNSA. The CDR3 consists of 16 residues. The CDR3 bases are TGTGCCAGCAGCGTGATAGCGGGGGGGTCATACAATGAGCAGTTCTTC. The encoded protein is CASSVIAGGSYNEQFF.

The rearrangement joins TRBV28 to TRBJ2-7; D perhaps matches TRBD1 (5 bases). The V end was cut by 6 bases, the J end by 2 bases, with 5 bases between. The CDR3 loop spans 11 amino acids. Looked up from germline, CDR1 is MDHEN and CDR2 is SYDVKM. The CDR3 DNA reads as TGTGCCAGCAGGGACACCTACGAGCAGTACTTC. Translating it yields CASRDTYEQYF.

The rearrangement uses TRBV18 and TRBJ1-6; tentatively, D is TRBD1 (6 bases). Trimming cost V 4 bases and J 9 bases, with 16 bases left between them. CDR3 length: 15 amino acids. In germline, CDR1 is KGHSH, CDR2 LQKENI. The CDR3 DNA is TGTGCCAGCTCACTAGACAGGCTGTGGGGTTCACCCCTCCACTTT. Its translation: CASSLDRLWGSPLHF.

This rearrangement joins TRBV29-1 to TRBJ1-5; 9 bases match TRBD1. The trim removed 7 bases at V and 8 bases at J, leaving 6 bases unmatched. The germline CDR1 and CDR2 sequences are SQVTM and ANQGSEA. This CDR3 region has 12 residues. The CDR3 sequence is CSARQGDEPQHF. The DNA for the CDR3 is TGCAGCGCTCGACAGGGGGACGAGCCCCAGCATTTT. The whole variable domain, filled in from reference TRBV29-1 and TRBJ1-5, reads SAVISQKPSRDICQRGTSLTIQCQVDSQVTMMFWYRQQPGQSLTLIATANQGSEATYESGFVIDKFPISRPNLTFSTLTVSNMSPEDSSIYLCSARQGDEPQHFGDGTRLSIL.

The chain recombines TRBV7-9 with TRBJ1-5, with D uncertain. Germline V gene lookup returns CDR1 SEHNR and CDR2 FQNEAQ (reference sequence). CDR3 length: 13 residues. V lost 1 base to trimming and J lost 3 bases, with 4 bases between them. The CDR3 protein is CASSLGNNQPQHF. Here the CDR3 DNA reads TGTGCCAGCAGCTTAGGTAACAATCAGCCCCAGCATTTT.

This chain uses TRBV7-2 with TRBJ1-6; possibly TRBD1 for D (6 bases). The CDR3 length is 16 residues. From germline, CDR1 is SGHTA and CDR2 FQGNSA. Trimming removed 2 bases at V and 7 bases at J, with 15 bases between. The CDR3 is CASSLRVGGGNSPLHF. The CDR3, as DNA: TGTGCCAGCAGCTTAAGGGTGGGGGGGGGCAATTCACCCCTCCACTTT. The complete variable domain, with remaining parts taken from reference TRBV7-2 and TRBJ1-6, reads GAGVSQSPSNKVTEKGKDVELRCDPISGHTALYWYRQSLGQGLEFLIYFQGNSAPDKSGLPSDRFSAERTGGSVSTLTIQRTQQEDSAVYLCASSLRVGGGNSPLHFGNGTRLTVT.

The chain recombines TRBV5-1 with TRBJ2-3, with 9 bases identical to TRBD2. CDR3 length: 15 amino acids. V dropped 5 bases and J dropped 6; count of bases not matched to a gene: 10. Germline assignment: CDR1 SGHRS and CDR2 YFSETQ. Written as DNA, the CDR3 is TGCGCCAGCAGAGACGAGCGGGGGGTTGGTGATACGCAGTATTTT. Its translation is CASRDERGVGDTQYF.

In DNA form, the CDR3 reads TGCAGCGTCCAGGGACAGTTAGCCAAAAACATTCAGTACTTC. As protein: CSVQGQLAKNIQYF. This rearrangement joins TRBV29-1 to TRBJ2-4, with 7 positions matching TRBD1. Trimming removed 6 bases from V and 0 bases from J; junction bases left unmatched: 5. CDR1 and CDR2 from the germline V gene are SQVTM and ANQGSEA. The CDR3 extends over 14 amino acids.

This clone is a singleton in its sample. CDR3 loop: CASSLASGGFPEAFF. CDR3 DNA sequence: TGTGCCAGCAGCTTAGCATCCGGCGGATTCCCTGAAGCTTTCTTT. J is TRBJ1-1 and V is TRBV11-2; D is unclear. Trimming took 1 base from V and 6 from J, leaving 15 bases between them. Germline V gene lookup returns CDR1 SGHAT and CDR2 FQNNGV. The CDR3 is made up of 15 amino acids.

The chain carries TRBV28 and TRBJ2-7, with a possible D match to TRBD1 (6 bases). The germline CDR1 and CDR2 sequences are MDHEN and SYDVKM. The CDR3 length is 12 residues. Trimming cost V 8 bases and J 2 bases, with 10 bases left between them. CDR3 nucleotide sequence: TGTGCCAGCCGGGACACAGCCTACGAGCAGTACTTC. Translation: CASRDTAYEQYF.

The chain carries TRBV5-8 and TRBJ1-5; 7 nucleotides match TRBD1. Germline V gene data show CDR1 as SGHTS and CDR2 as YDEGEE. V gave up 2 bases and J gave up 4 bases; unmatched junction bases: 6. This CDR3 is 15 amino acids long. CDR3 sequence: CASSFLTGSNQPQHF. CDR3 coding DNA: TGTGCCAGCAGCTTCCTGACAGGGTCTAATCAGCCCCAGCATTTT.

This clone turned up a few times. The chain combines TRBV2 with TRBJ2-5, with TRBD2 identical over 12 bases. The end of the DNA is better explained by TRBJ2-7, so the J call may be wrong. The CDR3 extends over 13 amino acids. Germline CDR1 is SNHLY and CDR2 is FYNNEI. The CDR3 DNA follows: TGTGCCAGCAGTATGACTAGCGGGAGCGAGCAGTACTTC. Protein: CASSMTSGSEQYF.

This chain uses TRBV5-4 with TRBJ2-1, with D hard to call. V gave up 0 bases and J gave up 6 bases, with 13 bases separating them. This CDR3 comprises 15 residues. Germline V gives CDR1 SGHNT, CDR2 YYREEE (reference sequence). CDR3 sequence reads: CASSLDLGRANEQFF. Written as DNA, the CDR3 is TGTGCCAGCAGCTTGGATCTCGGTCGTGCCAATGAGCAGTTCTTC.

The chain employs TRBV5-1 and TRBJ1-2; D perhaps matches TRBD1 (5 bases). V gave up 4 bases and J gave up 5 bases, with 12 bases separating them. Per germline, CDR1 SGHRS and CDR2 YFSETQ. This CDR3 spans 13 amino acids. CDR3 coding DNA: TGCGCCAGCAGCCAGCGGGACGGGTATGGCTACACCTTC. It codes for CASSQRDGYGYTF.

The chain uses TRBV4-1 and TRBJ1-5; 8 nucleotides line up with TRBD1. Unmatched junction bases numbered 3, after V lost 0 bases and J lost 5 bases. This CDR3 comprises 15 residues. CDR1 and CDR2 from the germline V gene are MGHRA and YSYEKL. The CDR3 reads CASSQDQQGDQPQHF. The CDR3, as DNA: TGCGCCAGCAGCCAAGATCAACAGGGGGATCAGCCCCAGCATTTT.